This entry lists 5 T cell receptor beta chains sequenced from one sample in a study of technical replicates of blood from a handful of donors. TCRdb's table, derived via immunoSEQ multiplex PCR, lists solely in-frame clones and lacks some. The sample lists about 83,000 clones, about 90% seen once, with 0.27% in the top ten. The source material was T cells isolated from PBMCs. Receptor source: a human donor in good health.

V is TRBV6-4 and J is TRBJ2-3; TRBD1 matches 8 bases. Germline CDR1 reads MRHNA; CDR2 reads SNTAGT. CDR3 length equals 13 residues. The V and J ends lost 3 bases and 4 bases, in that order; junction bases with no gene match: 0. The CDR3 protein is CASSEQGADTQYF. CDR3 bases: TGTGCCAGCAGTGAACAGGGGGCAGATACGCAGTATTTT.

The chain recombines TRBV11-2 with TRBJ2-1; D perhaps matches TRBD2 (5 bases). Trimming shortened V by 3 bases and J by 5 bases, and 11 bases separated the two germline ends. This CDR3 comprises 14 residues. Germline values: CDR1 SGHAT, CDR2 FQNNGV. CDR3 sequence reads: CASSFSGLDNEQFF. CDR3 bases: TGTGCCAGCAGCTTTTCCGGACTCGACAATGAGCAGTTCTTC.

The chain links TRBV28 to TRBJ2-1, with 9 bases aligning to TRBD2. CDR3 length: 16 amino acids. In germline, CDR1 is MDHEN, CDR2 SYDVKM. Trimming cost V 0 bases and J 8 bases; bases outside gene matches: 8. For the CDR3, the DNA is TGTGCCAGCAGTTTATGGGGTAGCGGGGGAGAGGATGAGCAGTTCTTC. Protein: CASSLWGSGGEDEQFF. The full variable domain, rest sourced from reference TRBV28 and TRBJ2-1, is DVKVTQSSRYLVKRTGEKVFLECVQDMDHENMFWYRQDPGLGLRLIYFSYDVKMKEKGDIPEGYSVSREKKERFSLILESASTNQTSMYLCASSLWGSGGEDEQFFGPGTRLTVL.

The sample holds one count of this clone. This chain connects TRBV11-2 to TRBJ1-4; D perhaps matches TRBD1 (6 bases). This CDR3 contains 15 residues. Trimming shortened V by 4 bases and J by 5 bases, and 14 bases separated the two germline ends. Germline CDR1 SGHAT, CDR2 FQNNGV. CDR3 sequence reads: CASSWTGGGNEKLFF. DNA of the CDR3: TGTGCCAGCAGCTGGACGGGGGGCGGAAATGAAAAACTGTTTTTT.

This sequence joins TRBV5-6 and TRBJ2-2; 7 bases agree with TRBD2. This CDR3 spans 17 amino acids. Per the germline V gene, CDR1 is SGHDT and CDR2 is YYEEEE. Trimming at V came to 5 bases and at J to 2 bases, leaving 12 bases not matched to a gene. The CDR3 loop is CASSWGGPVTNTGELFF. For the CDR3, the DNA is TGTGCCAGCAGTTGGGGAGGGCCCGTTACAAACACCGGGGAGCTGTTTTTT.